The T cell receptor beta chain described here comes from a study of Tregs in tolerant kidney transplant recipients. Study-level points and caveats: The most relevant donor-specific Treg TCRbeta repertoire apparently came from expansion with activated donor B cells. Few patients were studied, so findings need validation in larger groups.

Germline CDR1 SGHDT, CDR2 YYEEEE. CDR3 length: 14 residues. The V and J ends lost 0 bases and 3 bases respectively, with 7 bases between them. CD4+CD25+CD127- Tregs, CD4+CD25- non-Tregs, CD4 and CD8 cells were sorted. Assay used: immunoSEQ multiplex PCR; TCRdb lists only in-frame clones, some missing. This table holds tens of thousands of clones. As for this clone: The antigen remains unidentified. The read finishes 3 residues shy of the CDR3 end, and the germline J gene is used to complete it.

The receptor was derived from a human donor who received a combined kidney and bone marrow transplant. The specimen comprised CD8+ T cells from blood, sampled before the transplant. This chain connects TRBV5-6 to TRBJ1-5; D possibly corresponds to TRBD1 (5 bases). The CDR3 sequence: CASSLGRANQPQHF. The DNA read from the CDR3 is TGTGCCAGCAGCTTGGGCAGGGCCAATCAGCCC.